Listed below are T cell receptor beta chains from one sample, sequenced in a study of blood T cells in healthy people across ages. TCRdb independently ran MiXCR on the 5' RACE reads; one entry per CDR3 protein. This sample has around 800,000 distinct CDR3 sequences, with around 25% found just once. In addition, the sample was reused for a study of T cells of mothers and their children.

Sequences were obtained from blood. The receptors were sampled from a boy aged 5-17 years in good health. CDR3s include the opening cysteine and the closing phenylalanine or tryptophan. Each record gives: V gene, J gene, CDR3 protein.

V: TRBV20-1
J: TRBJ1-6
CDR3: CSARGGPPDSPLHF

V: TRBV6-1
J: TRBJ2-5
CDR3: CASSGSGEETQYF

V: TRBV5-1
J: TRBJ2-7
CDR3: CASSILQGYEQYF

V: TRBV6-1
J: TRBJ1-3
CDR3: CASTVTGGLSGNTIYF

V: TRBV12-3/TRBV12-4
J: TRBJ1-1
CDR3: CASSGSTGNTEAFF

V: TRBV10-3
J: TRBJ1-5
CDR3: CAISPGDGNQPQHF

V: TRBV11-2
J: TRBJ2-1
CDR3: CASSSRPTGDEQFF

V: TRBV29-1
J: TRBJ1-4
CDR3: CSVRAPNEKLFF

V: TRBV6-5
J: TRBJ1-2
CDR3: CASSYLRQGGLWGYTF

V: TRBV28
J: TRBJ1-2
CDR3: CASSGGGTRGYTF

V: TRBV20-1
J: TRBJ2-5
CDR3: CSARDTAPKETQYF

V: TRBV21-1
J: TRBJ2-2
CDR3: CASSKARGRETGELFF

V: TRBV20-1
J: -
CDR3: CSVGRRGETQYF

V: TRBV28
J: TRBJ2-7
CDR3: CASSGESRRGNFGEQYF

V: TRBV5-6
J: -
CDR3: CASSPEPGGNYNEQFF

V: TRBV29-1
J: TRBJ1-3
CDR3: CSVFDTGLTNTIYF

V: TRBV20-1
J: TRBJ2-2
CDR3: CSAPGGDRATGELFF

V: TRBV5-1
J: TRBJ1-4
CDR3: CASSSNIGQGNEKLFF

V: TRBV5-4
J: TRBJ2-2
CDR3: CASSPNPGGENTGELFF

V: TRBV12-3/TRBV12-4
J: TRBJ1-3
CDR3: CASSSRGRGLSGDGNTIYF

V: TRBV20-1
J: TRBJ1-2
CDR3: CSARDLGRTVDGYTF

V: TRBV12-5
J: TRBJ2-1
CDR3: CASGLVVPFSGGAGYNEQFF

V: TRBV10-3
J: TRBJ2-1
CDR3: CAISESSGGSYNEQFF

V: TRBV5-1
J: -
CDR3: CASRPGDTRSYEQYF

V: TRBV6-6
J: TRBJ2-7
CDR3: CASSYTDIYEQYF

V: TRBV20-1
J: TRBJ2-7
CDR3: CSASDGEPYEQYF

V: TRBV7-9
J: TRBJ2-7
CDR3: CASSLNNEQYF

V: TRBV9
J: TRBJ2-7
CDR3: CASSVEPQTYEQYF

V: TRBV4-2
J: TRBJ2-5
CDR3: CASSQEAASGVRTQYF

V: TRBV11-1
J: TRBJ2-7
CDR3: CASSPSGQAYEQYF

V: TRBV7-9
J: TRBJ2-1
CDR3: CASSRPRHEQFF

V: TRBV25-1
J: TRBJ2-1
CDR3: CASSWGTGGAEQFF

V: TRBV12-3/TRBV12-4
J: TRBJ2-4
CDR3: CASSTWTGVGSKNIQYF

V: TRBV20-1
J: TRBJ2-6
CDR3: CSAGGDRASGLTF

V: TRBV7-2
J: -
CDR3: CASSYNVRTGFKSYEQYF

V: TRBV10-3
J: TRBJ2-1
CDR3: CAISEVTLNRDPPYF

V: TRBV4-1
J: TRBJ2-4
CDR3: CASSRPGRDTQNIQYF

V: TRBV24-1
J: TRBJ1-1
CDR3: CATLPSGTAEAFF

V: TRBV27
J: TRBJ2-3
CDR3: CASSHYSTDTQYF

V: TRBV27
J: TRBJ2-2
CDR3: CASGGGSAGELFF

V: TRBV7-2
J: TRBJ2-3
CDR3: CASSFSGLAGIYTQYF

V: TRBV29-1
J: TRBJ2-3
CDR3: CSVAGFLAGDTQYF

V: TRBV20-1
J: TRBJ2-5
CDR3: CSAGGFDETQYF

V: TRBV20-1
J: TRBJ2-6
CDR3: CSAGKASGANVLTF

V: TRBV5-1
J: TRBJ1-2
CDR3: CASSLERTVLYGYTF

V: TRBV2
J: -
CDR3: CAIPAGGTYEQYF

V: TRBV4-1
J: TRBJ2-5
CDR3: CASSQIRGPTPETQYF

V: TRBV5-6
J: TRBJ1-2
CDR3: CASSPDPGGYGYTF

V: TRBV6-5
J: TRBJ2-1
CDR3: CASYRGGLYNEQFF

V: TRBV14
J: TRBJ2-6
CDR3: CASSQGGQGGSGANVLTF

V: TRBV28
J: TRBJ1-1
CDR3: CASPPGGQMNTEAFF

V: TRBV6-6
J: TRBJ1-4
CDR3: CASSPERGGEKLFF

V: TRBV3-1
J: TRBJ1-6
CDR3: CASSQDLGRESPLHF

V: TRBV29-1
J: -
CDR3: CSVVVGDSYEQYF

V: TRBV9
J: TRBJ2-3
CDR3: CASSVDGIGTDTQYF

V: TRBV5-1
J: TRBJ2-1
CDR3: CASSLDGNEQFF

V: TRBV19
J: TRBJ1-1
CDR3: CASSLRAAHEAFF